The sequence of this T cell receptor (beta chain) was determined in a study of memory CD4+ T cells and cytomegalovirus serostatus. Looking at the study overall: This sample comes from healthy Belgian adults, about 10 CMV seropositive, approximately 24 seronegative. Notes on the study in general: A US-trained random forest predicted CMV serostatus with median AUC around 0.9. Of 150 to 200 reported CMV TCRbeta sequences, some 70 were found in memory CD4+ repertoires.

A remark on this clone: What it binds is unknown.

This CDR3 is 16 amino acids long. The germline CDR1 and CDR2 sequences are SGHVS and FQNEAQ. V gave up 1 base and J gave up 1 base, with 11 bases separating them. Single viable CD3+CD4+CD8-CD45RO+ cells were sorted as the memory CD4+ T cells. In the study's own analysis: Out-of-frame sequences were removed, leaving 2,204,828 distinct TCRbeta sequences. The repertoire was sequenced with immunoSEQ multiplex PCR; TCRdb's copy has only in-frame clones and lacks some. That table supplies the V and J calls and clone size; D and trimming were determined from the DNA. In the table there are tens of thousands of clones, around 79% of which are singletons.

This chain uses TRBV7-8 with TRBJ2-4; no clear D gene. Sequenced sample: memory CD4+ T cells from blood. The sequence derives from an adult in good health and CMV-seronegative. The CDR3 coding sequence is TGTGCCAGCAGCTTAGAAGTTTCTCGGGCCAAAAACATTCAGTACTTC. It encodes CASSLEVSRAKNIQYF.